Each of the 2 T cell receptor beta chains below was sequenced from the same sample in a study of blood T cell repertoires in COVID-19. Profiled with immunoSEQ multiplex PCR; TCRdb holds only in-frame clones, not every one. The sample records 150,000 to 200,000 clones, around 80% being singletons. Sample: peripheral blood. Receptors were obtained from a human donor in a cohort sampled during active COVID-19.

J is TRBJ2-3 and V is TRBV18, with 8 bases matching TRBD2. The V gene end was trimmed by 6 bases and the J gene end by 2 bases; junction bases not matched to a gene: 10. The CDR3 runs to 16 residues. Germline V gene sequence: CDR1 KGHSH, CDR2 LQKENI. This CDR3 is CASSYGRGGVTDTQYF. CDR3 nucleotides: TGTGCCAGCTCTTATGGACGGGGGGGCGTCACAGATACGCAGTATTTT.

DNA of the CDR3: TGTGCCAGCAATTCCCGTACCACCAGGGGCACTCTCCCTGAAGCTTTCTTT. Translated: CASNSRTTRGTLPEAFF. V and J are TRBV27 and TRBJ1-1; tentative D call: TRBD1 (6 bases). Germline V CDR1 and CDR2: MNHEY, SMNVEV (reference sequence). V was cut by 7 bases and J by 6 bases, with 27 bases left in between. The CDR3 runs to 17 residues.